The T cell receptor (beta chain) under discussion was sequenced for a study of CD8+ T cells in alopecia areata. Treatment described: oral pan-JAK inhibitor, 5-10 mg twice daily. Following extraction, RNA underwent reverse transcription to cDNA, which served as the sequencing template. The protocol was immunoSEQ multiplex PCR, while the TCRdb copy is restricted to in-frame clones and leaves out a portion. The sample lists about 220,000 clones, about 57% seen once, with around 1.6% in the top ten. The CDR3 is made up of 16 amino acids. Germline CDR1 is GTSNPN and CDR2 is SVGIG (reference sequence). The germline V and J ends were trimmed by 3 bases and 0 bases, with 15 bases remaining between them. This clone was observed once.

The rearrangement links TRBV30 to TRBJ2-4; D is ambiguous. The clonotype comes from a human donor with alopecia areata. The sequences come from CD4+ T cells sorted from blood, collected at week 4, from a patient treated with tofacitinib. CDR3 in DNA: TGTGCCTGGAGCCCTAGGGCGGCAGTAGCCAAAAACATTCAGTACTTC. Translation: CAWSPRAAVAKNIQYF. The full variable domain, with the rest looked up from reference TRBV30 and TRBJ2-4, is SQTIHQWPATLVQPVGSPLSLECTVEGTSNPNLYWYRQAAGRGLQLLFYSVGIGQISSEVPQNLSASRPQDRQFILSSKKLLLSDSGFYLCAWSPRAAVAKNIQYFGAGTRLSVL.